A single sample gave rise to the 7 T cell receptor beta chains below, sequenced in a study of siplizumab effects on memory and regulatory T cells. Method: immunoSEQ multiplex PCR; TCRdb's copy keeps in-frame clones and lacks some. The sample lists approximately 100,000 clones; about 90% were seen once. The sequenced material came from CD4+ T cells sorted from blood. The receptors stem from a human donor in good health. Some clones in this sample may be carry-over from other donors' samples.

DNA for the CDR3: TGTGCCAGCAGCTTGTATGGAGGGACAGGGGTTGTAAGGACCTACGAGCAGTACTTC. It codes for CASSLYGGTGVVRTYEQYF. The V and J genes are TRBV7-2 and TRBJ2-7; TRBD1 agrees at 10 bases. Germline loops: CDR1 SGHTA, CDR2 FQGNSA. Trimming at V came to 3 bases and at J to 2 bases, leaving 16 bases not matched to a gene. The CDR3 sequence is 19 residues long.

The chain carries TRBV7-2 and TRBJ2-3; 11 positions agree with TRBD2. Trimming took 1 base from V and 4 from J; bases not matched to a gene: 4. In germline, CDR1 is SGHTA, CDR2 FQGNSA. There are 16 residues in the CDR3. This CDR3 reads CASSLVPSGRPDTQYF. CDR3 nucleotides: TGTGCCAGCAGCTTAGTCCCTAGCGGGAGGCCAGATACGCAGTATTTT.

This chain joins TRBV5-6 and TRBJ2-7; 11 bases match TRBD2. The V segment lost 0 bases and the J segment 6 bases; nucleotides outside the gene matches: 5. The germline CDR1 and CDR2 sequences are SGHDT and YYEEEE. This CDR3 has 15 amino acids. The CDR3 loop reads CASSLAPGLAAEQYF. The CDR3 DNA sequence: TGTGCCAGCAGCTTGGCCCCGGGACTAGCGGCCGAGCAGTACTTC.

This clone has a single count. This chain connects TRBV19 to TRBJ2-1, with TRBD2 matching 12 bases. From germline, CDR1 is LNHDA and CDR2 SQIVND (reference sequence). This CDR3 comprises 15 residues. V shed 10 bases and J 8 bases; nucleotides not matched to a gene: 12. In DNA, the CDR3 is TGTGCCACTCGCCGGGCTAGCGGGAGGGGGTATGAGCAGTTCTTC. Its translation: CATRRASGRGYEQFF.

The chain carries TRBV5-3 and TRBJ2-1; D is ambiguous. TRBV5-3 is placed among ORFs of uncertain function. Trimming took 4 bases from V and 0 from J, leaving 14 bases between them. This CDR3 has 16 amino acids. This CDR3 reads CARSESRRSSYNEQFF. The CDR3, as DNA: TGTGCCAGAAGCGAAAGCCGCCGAAGCTCCTACAATGAGCAGTTCTTC.

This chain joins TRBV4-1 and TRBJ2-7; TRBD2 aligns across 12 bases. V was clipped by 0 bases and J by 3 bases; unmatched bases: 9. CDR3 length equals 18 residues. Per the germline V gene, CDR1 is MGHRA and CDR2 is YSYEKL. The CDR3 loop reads CASSQDSPSGRAGYEQYF. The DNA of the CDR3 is TGCGCCAGCAGCCAAGATTCCCCTAGCGGGAGGGCGGGCTACGAGCAGTACTTC.

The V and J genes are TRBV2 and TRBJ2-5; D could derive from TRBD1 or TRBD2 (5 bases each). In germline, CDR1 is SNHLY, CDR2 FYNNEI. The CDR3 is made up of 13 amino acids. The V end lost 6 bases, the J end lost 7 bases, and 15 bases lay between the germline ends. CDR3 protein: CASSGTSEGTQYF. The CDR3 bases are TGTGCCAGCAGCGGGACCTCCGAAGGGACCCAGTACTTC.